This T cell receptor beta chain was sequenced during a study of vaccination and CD4 T cells after COVID-19. Study as a whole: Post-vaccination samples were procured at a median of around 79 days following dose two (range 14 to 241). Overlapping spike pools from SARS-CoV-2 and HCoV-NL63, HCoV-OC43 and HCoV-229E served as culture stimuli.

Sequencing of cultured CD4+ T cell DNA used the Oncomine TCR Beta short-read assay. MiXCR, run by TCRdb on the PCR reads, gives a single entry per CDR3 protein. The sample holds 15,000 to 20,000 distinct CDR3 sequences; roughly 27% are singletons and the top ten take about 15%. Germline CDR1 reads SGHNT; CDR2 reads YENEEA. V dropped 5 bases and J dropped 3; count of bases not matched to a gene: 5. CDR3 length: 14 amino acids. This sample's treatment: approximately 9-day PBMC culture with coronavirus spike peptide pools or control peptides (ViraFEST assay). TCR sequencing followed the expansion of antigen-specific T cells with peptide pools in ViraFEST. A remark on this clonotype: No antigen is known for it.

The clonotype originates from a human donor with COVID-19. The sample was cultured CD4+ T cells from blood. This chain joins TRBV11-3 and TRBJ2-3; 7 bases map to TRBD1. The CDR3 sequence is CASSKRQGTDTQYF. The CDR3 DNA follows: TGTGCCAGCAGCAAGAGACAGGGTACAGATACGCAGTATTTT.